The entry that follows covers one T cell receptor (beta chain) sequence. Enrolled through a virtual design, the participants were between roughly 18 and 89 years of age and came from about two dozen US areas. Participant-reported clinical history was the basis for cohort assignment. This sample is drawn from a study of blood T cell repertoires in COVID-19. Per the original methods: Scientists estimated how many nucleated cells there were by amplifying reference gene primers. Method: immunoSEQ multiplex PCR; TCRdb's copy keeps in-frame clones and lacks some. The DNA gave D and trimming, while V, J and clone size come from that table. This sample has 150,000 to 200,000 clones, with approximately 88% found just once. The CDR3 runs to 17 residues. J lost 4 bases, V lost 2 bases, and 10 bases had no gene match. Germline loops: CDR1 KGHSH, CDR2 LQKENI.

The material sequenced was PBMCs or T cells enriched from blood (not recorded which). This chain uses TRBV18 with TRBJ2-7; 11 bases are a match to TRBD2. This receptor was identified in a woman aged 55-70 years who had recovered from COVID-19. In DNA, the CDR3 is TGTGCCAGCTCACCAGATTTTCCGACTAGCGGGAATTACGAGCAGTACTTC. It encodes CASSPDFPTSGNYEQYF. The whole variable domain, remainder taken from reference TRBV18 and TRBJ2-7, is NAGVMQNPRHLVRRRGQEARLRCSPMKGHSHVYWYRQLPEEGLKFMVYLQKENIIDESGMPKERFSAEFPKEGPSILRIQQVVRGDSAAYFCASSPDFPTSGNYEQYFGPGTRLTVT.